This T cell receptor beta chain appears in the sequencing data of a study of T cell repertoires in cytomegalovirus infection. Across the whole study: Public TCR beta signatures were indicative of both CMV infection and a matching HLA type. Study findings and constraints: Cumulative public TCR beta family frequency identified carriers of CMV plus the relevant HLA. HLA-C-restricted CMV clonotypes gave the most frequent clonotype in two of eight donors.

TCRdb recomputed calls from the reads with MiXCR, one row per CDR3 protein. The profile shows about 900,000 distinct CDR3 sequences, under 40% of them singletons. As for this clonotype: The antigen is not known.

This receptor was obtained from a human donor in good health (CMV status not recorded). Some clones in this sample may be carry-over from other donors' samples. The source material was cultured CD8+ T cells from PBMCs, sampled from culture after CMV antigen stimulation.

In DNA, the CDR3 is TGTGCCAGCAGTCTTCGATGGGGGGGCGGGGGGTTCCAAGAGACCCAGTACTTC. Residues: CASSLRWGGGGFQETQYF. This chain connects TRBV12-3 or TRBV12-4 to TRBJ2-5; 8 bases line up with TRBD2. The V and J ends lost 5 bases and 1 base, in that order; junction bases with no gene match: 15. There are 18 residues in the CDR3.